This T cell receptor (beta chain) is drawn from a study of T cells expressing NK-cell markers. The CDR3 covers 15 residues. Germline V gives CDR1 SNHLY, CDR2 FYNNEI. Using the 5' RACE reads, TCRdb records one entry per CDR3 protein without DNA. The data show fewer than 400,000 distinct CDR3 sequences, and the top ten clones hold roughly 5.4%. The specimen was blood T cells: a sorted CD56 or NKG2C T cell subset, CD4+ or CD8+ T cells, or bulk PBMC T cells (not recorded which). V and J are TRBV2 and TRBJ2-3; the TCRdb D gene call, TRBD1, has no DNA to confirm it. This clonotype was sampled from a man aged 18-69 years in good health. The CDR3 protein is CASSYLDRGKDTQYF.